Listed here are 25 T cell receptor beta chains from one sample, sequenced in a study of T cell responses to AZD1222 COVID-19 vaccine. Using immunoSEQ multiplex PCR, the repertoire was profiled, and TCRdb retains in-frame clones only, with some absent. The sample comprises 200,000 or so clones, 70% to 90% of which are singletons, and about 6.1% rests with the top ten. Source: peripheral blood, taken on day 0 of AZD1222 vaccination. These receptors were taken from an adult in good health.

This CDR3 is CASRREGGIAKNIQYF. The CDR3 bases are TGTGCCAGCAGACGCGAGGGGGGAATAGCCAAAAACATTCAGTACTTC. V is TRBV6-6 and J is TRBJ2-4, with D perhaps being TRBD1 or TRBD2 (6 bases each). The V end was cut by 6 bases, the J end by 0 bases, with 15 bases between. Germline V gene sequence: CDR1 MNHNY, CDR2 SVGAGI (reference sequence). The CDR3 is made up of 16 amino acids.

Only a few counts were recorded for this clone. This sequence joins TRBV16 and TRBJ1-3; tentative D call: TRBD1 (5 bases). Germline CDR1 KGHSY, CDR2 FQNENV. Trimming stripped 0 bases from V and 0 bases from J, with 6 bases between. This CDR3 is 15 amino acids long. The CDR3 DNA reads TGTGCCAGCAGCCAATCGACAGTCTCTGGAAACACCATATATTTT. It yields the protein CASSQSTVSGNTIYF.

The chain recombines TRBV7-2 with TRBJ1-2, with 9 bases that match TRBD1. Germline CDR1 and CDR2: SGHTA and FQGNSA. V trimming: 1 base; J trimming: 2 bases; junction bases outside the gene matches: 2. CDR3 size: 15 residues. CDR3 amino acids: CASSLGGTGNYGYTF. The CDR3 coding sequence is TGTGCCAGCAGCTTAGGGGGGACAGGGAACTATGGCTACACCTTC.

V is TRBV3-1 (or the pseudogene TRBV3-2) and J is TRBJ1-5; D is uncertain. From germline, CDR1 is LGHDT and CDR2 YNNKEL (reference sequence). This CDR3 is 12 amino acids long. V lost 8 bases, J lost 9 bases, and 14 bases lay in between. The CDR3 DNA reads TGTGCCAGCTCGGCAGGTTCCGGGCCCCAGCATTTT. It is translated as CASSAGSGPQHF.

In its sample, this clone was seen a few times. J is TRBJ1-4 and V is TRBV7-2; D gene uncertain. This CDR3 comprises 14 residues. Germline CDR1 is SGHTA and CDR2 is FQGNSA. Trimming shortened V by 6 bases and J by 0 bases, and 8 bases separated the two germline ends. The CDR3 spells CASRDSTTNEKLFF. CDR3 in DNA: TGTGCCAGCAGAGACTCAACAACTAATGAAAAACTGTTTTTT.

V is TRBV19 and J is TRBJ1-5, with 8 nucleotides matching TRBD1. Looked up from germline, CDR1 is LNHDA and CDR2 is SQIVND (reference sequence). The CDR3 covers 15 residues. Losses at the gene ends were 5 bases for V and 5 bases for J; bases not matched to a gene: 8. CDR3 sequence reads: CASSLYRGSDQPQHF. Written as DNA, the CDR3 is TGTGCCAGTAGTCTGTACAGGGGGTCTGATCAGCCCCAGCATTTT.

This chain links TRBV5-1 with TRBJ1-5, with 9 bases that match TRBD1. The CDR3 is 14 residues long. Germline V gene lookup returns CDR1 SGHRS and CDR2 YFSETQ. V was pared by 4 bases and J by 7 bases, with 6 bases of the junction left unmatched. This CDR3 is CASSIGTGKQPQHF. Written as DNA, the CDR3 is TGCGCCAGCAGCATCGGGACAGGGAAACAGCCCCAGCATTTT.

V is TRBV4-3 and J is TRBJ2-2, with 7 bases fitting TRBD2. Germline V CDR1 and CDR2: LGHNA, YSLEER. The CDR3 is 15 amino acids. The trim removed 1 base at V and 7 bases at J, leaving 6 bases unmatched. The CDR3: CASSQGPGGFGELFF. CDR3 bases: TGCGCCAGCAGCCAAGGCCCGGGAGGTTTCGGGGAGCTGTTTTTT.

In DNA form, the CDR3 reads TGTGCCAGCAGCCCACAGGGGGCGAGTGGAAACACCATATATTTT. Protein sequence: CASSPQGASGNTIYF. This chain uses TRBV3-1 (or the pseudogene TRBV3-2) with TRBJ1-3; 9 positions agree with TRBD1. Germline V gene lookup returns CDR1 LGHDT and CDR2 YNNKEL (reference sequence). The CDR3 has 15 residues. The trim removed 4 bases at V and 3 bases at J, leaving 4 bases unmatched.

The chain recombines TRBV25-1 with TRBJ2-7; D gene uncertain. Germline CDR1 reads MGHDK; CDR2 reads SYGVNS. Trimming removed 1 base from V and 0 bases from J, with 4 bases in between. The CDR3 consists of 13 residues. The CDR3 spells CASSEFSSYEQYF. In DNA form, the CDR3 reads TGTGCCAGCAGTGAATTTAGCTCCTACGAGCAGTACTTC.

This rearrangement joins TRBV11-2 to TRBJ2-3; D is perhaps TRBD1 or TRBD2 (6 bases each). Germline CDR1 reads SGHAT; CDR2 reads FQNNGV. The V gene lost 5 bases and the J gene lost 7 bases, with 16 bases spanning the gap. This CDR3 is 14 amino acids long. DNA of the CDR3: TGTGCCAGCAGCCGGGAGTCGAGGGGGTATACGCAGTATTTT. Translated, it gives CASSRESRGYTQYF. Looking up the rest from reference TRBV11-2 and TRBJ2-3 gives the full variable domain: EAGVAQSPRYKIIEKRQSVAFWCNPISGHATLYWYQQILGQGPKLLIQFQNNGVVDDSQLPKDRFSAERLKGVDSTLKIQPAKLEDSAVYLCASSRESRGYTQYFGPGTRLTVL.

The genes are TRBV18 and TRBJ2-7, with a weak D call TRBD1 (6 bases). The V gene lost 5 bases and the J gene lost 1 base, with 12 bases spanning the gap. The germline V gene encodes CDR1 KGHSH and CDR2 LQKENI. The CDR3 sequence is 14 residues long. The CDR3 DNA follows: TGTGCCAGCTCAACTACCGGGACATCCTACGAGCAGTACTTC. It specifies CASSTTGTSYEQYF.

This chain joins TRBV9 and TRBJ2-2; D gene uncertain. Germline loops: CDR1 SGDLS, CDR2 YYNGEE. The CDR3 has 14 amino acids. V lost 6 bases to trimming and J lost 7 bases, with 16 bases between them. CDR3 sequence reads: CASTPDPLGGELFF. CDR3 nucleotide sequence: TGTGCCAGCACCCCGGACCCCTTAGGCGGGGAGCTGTTTTTT.

The gene calls are TRBV27 and TRBJ2-7, with TRBD1 as a possible D gene (6 bases). CDR1 is MNHEY, CDR2 SMNVEV, per germline (reference sequence). Between the trimmed V and J ends, which lost 5 bases and 5 bases, there was a span of 16 bases. There are 14 residues in the CDR3. The CDR3 protein is CASSRRLQGNEQYF. The CDR3 region has the DNA TGTGCCAGCAGTAGGAGACTACAGGGAAACGAGCAGTACTTC.

The chain combines TRBV4-1 with TRBJ2-2; 10 nucleotides align to TRBD1. Germline lookup yields CDR1 MGHRA and CDR2 YSYEKL. The CDR3 loop spans 19 amino acids. Trimming at V came to 4 bases and at J to 3 bases, leaving 14 bases not matched to a gene. CDR3 sequence (DNA): TGCGCCAGCAGCCCAACCGCCACGGGACAGGGGACGGACACCGGGGAGCTGTTTTTT. It specifies CASSPTATGQGTDTGELFF.

The V call is TRBV21-1, the J call TRBJ2-7; the D call TRBD2 from the table was never checked on the DNA. TRBV21-1 is described as a pseudogene. This CDR3 region has 14 residues. The CDR3 region has the DNA TGTGCCAGCAGCAAAGGAGGGCAGACCTACGAGCAGTACTTC. It codes for CASSKGGQTYEQYF.

This rearrangement joins TRBV28 to TRBJ2-7, with unresolved D. The CDR3 runs 14 residues. CDR1 MDHEN and CDR2 SYDVKM come from the germline V gene. V dropped 5 bases and J dropped 3 bases, with 14 bases sitting between them. CDR3 nucleotides: TGTGCCAGCAGTGGCGCGGCGAAAGTCTACGAGCAGTACTTC. This sequence encodes CASSGAAKVYEQYF.

This clone showed up just once. V gene TRBV14 combines with J gene TRBJ1-1, with 8 bases that match TRBD1. This CDR3 comprises 15 residues. Germline trimming cut 5 bases from V and 6 bases from J; bases unmatched to any gene: 11. Germline CDR1 reads SGHDN; CDR2 reads FVKESK. The CDR3 is CASSTRTGRVAEAFF. In DNA form, the CDR3 reads TGTGCCAGCAGCACCAGGACAGGGAGAGTTGCTGAAGCTTTCTTT.

The V call is TRBV11-3, the J call TRBJ2-3; maybe TRBD1 (7 bases). The CDR3 totals 15 residues. Germline V lookup: CDR1 SGHNT, CDR2 YENEEA. With 7 bases removed from V and 3 bases from J, the gap between germline ends came to 17 bases. CDR3 loop: CASNYPGGSTDTQYF. As DNA, the CDR3 is TGTGCCAGCAACTACCCAGGGGGGTCAACAGATACGCAGTATTTT.

In its sample, this clone was seen once. V gene TRBV15 combines with J gene TRBJ2-5; 10 bases map to TRBD1. The germline V gene encodes CDR1 LNHNV and CDR2 YYDKDF (reference sequence). The CDR3 totals 15 residues. V gave up 1 base and J gave up 4 bases; unmatched junction bases: 3. This CDR3 reads CATSRGQGAGETQYF. CDR3 DNA sequence: TGTGCCACCAGCAGAGGACAGGGGGCCGGAGAGACCCAGTACTTC.

This chain connects TRBV5-5 to TRBJ1-3; D is unresolved. CDR3 length: 14 residues. Germline V gene lookup returns CDR1 SGHKS and CDR2 YYEKEE (reference sequence). V shed 1 base and J shed 0 bases, with 5 bases lying between them. The CDR3 DNA sequence: TGTGCCAGCAGCTTGCAGGACTCTGGAAACACCATATATTTT. It encodes CASSLQDSGNTIYF.

This clone has a handful of counts. V and J are TRBV7-2 and TRBJ2-1, with TRBD2 matching 8 bases. V trimming: 5 bases; J trimming: 2 bases; junction bases outside the gene matches: 8. The CDR3 has 16 amino acids. The germline V gene encodes CDR1 SGHTA and CDR2 FQGNSA. The CDR3 is CASSPAGGRAYNEQFF. CDR3 coding DNA: TGTGCCAGCAGCCCTGCGGGGGGTAGGGCCTACAATGAGCAGTTCTTC.

This sequence joins TRBV12-3 or TRBV12-4 and TRBJ1-5; possible D gene TRBD1, 5 bases. V lost 3 bases to trimming and J lost 7 bases, with 7 bases between them. The CDR3 has 12 residues. The CDR3 here is CASSFGDQPQHF. CDR3 sequence (DNA): TGTGCCAGCAGTTTTGGGGACCAGCCCCAGCATTTT.

CDR3 nucleotides: TGCGCCAGCAGCCCAGCATCTCGGATTCCCCAAGTGAACACTGAAGCTTTCTTT. The encoded protein is CASSPASRIPQVNTEAFF. The chain joins TRBV5-1 to TRBJ1-1; D remains unclear. The V gene's germline CDR1 is SGHRS and CDR2 YFSETQ. There are 18 residues in the CDR3. Trimming shortened V by 4 bases and J by 0 bases, and 22 bases separated the two germline ends.

The chain combines TRBV28 with TRBJ1-6; maybe TRBD1 (6 bases). CDR3 length: 15 amino acids. CDR1 and CDR2 (germline): MDHEN, SYDVKM. The ends were cut back, 5 bases at V and 8 bases at J, with 16 bases in the middle. CDR3 amino acids: CASSPNRVVHSPLHF. Written as DNA, the CDR3 is TGTGCCAGCAGTCCGAACAGGGTAGTCCATTCACCCCTCCACTTT.